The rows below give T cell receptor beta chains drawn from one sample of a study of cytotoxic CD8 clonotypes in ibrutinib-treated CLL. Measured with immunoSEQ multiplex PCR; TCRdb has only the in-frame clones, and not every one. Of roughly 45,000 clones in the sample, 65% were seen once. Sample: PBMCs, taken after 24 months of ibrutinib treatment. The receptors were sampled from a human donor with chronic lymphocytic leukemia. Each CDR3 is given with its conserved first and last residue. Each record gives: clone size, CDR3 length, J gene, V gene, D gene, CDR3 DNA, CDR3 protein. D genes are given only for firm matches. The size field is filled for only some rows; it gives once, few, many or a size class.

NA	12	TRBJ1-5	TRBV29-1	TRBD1	TGCAGCGTTCGACAGGGAAATCAGCCCCAGCATTTT	CSVRQGNQPQHF
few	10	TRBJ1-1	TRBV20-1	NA	TGCAGTGCTATGACAGCTGAAGCTTTCTTT	CSAMTAEAFF
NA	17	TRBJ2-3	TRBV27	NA	TGTGCCAGCAGTTTATTCCCCCACCCCGGGTCCACAGATACGCAGTATTTT	CASSLFPHPGSTDTQYF
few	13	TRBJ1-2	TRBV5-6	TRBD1	TGTGCCAGCAGCTTCCCCGGGACAGGAGGCTACACCTTC	CASSFPGTGGYTF
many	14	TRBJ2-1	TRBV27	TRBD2	TGTGCCAGCAGTCCTGCCCGACTAGCTGATGAGCAGTTCTTC	CASSPARLADEQFF
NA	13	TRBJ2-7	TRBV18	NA	TGTGCCAGCTCACCTAAGACGTGGGGGGAGCAGTACTTC	CASSPKTWGEQYF
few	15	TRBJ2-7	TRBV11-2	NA	TGTGCCAGCAGCTTAACTGGTCAGGACTCCTACGAGCAGTACTTC	CASSLTGQDSYEQYF
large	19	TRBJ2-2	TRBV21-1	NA	TGTGCCAGCAGCAAAGGGAATGATGGGGTTCCCCCGACCACCGGGGAGCTGTTTTTT	CASSKGNDGVPPTTGELFF
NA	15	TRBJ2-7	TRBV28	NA	TGTGCCAGCAGTTCCCCCAGGGGTCTAGCCTACGAGCAGTACTTC	CASSSPRGLAYEQYF
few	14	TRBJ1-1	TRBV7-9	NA	TGTGCCAGCAGCTTATTATCTGCGAACACTGAAGCTTTCTTT	CASSLLSANTEAFF
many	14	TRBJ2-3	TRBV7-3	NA	TGTGCCAGCAGCTCTCTTGTTAGCACAGATACGCAGTATTTT	CASSSLVSTDTQYF
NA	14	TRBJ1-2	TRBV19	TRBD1	TGTGCCAGTAGTAGGACAGGGGGCGCATCTGGCTACACCTTC	CASSRTGGASGYTF
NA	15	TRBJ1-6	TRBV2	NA	TGTGCCAGCAAGGGGGGGATAAACTATAATTCACCCCTCCACTTT	CASKGGINYNSPLHF
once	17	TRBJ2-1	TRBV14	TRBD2	TGTGCCAGCACCCACCACACCTTAAGCGGGAGTTACAATGAGCAGTTCTTC	CASTHHTLSGSYNEQFF
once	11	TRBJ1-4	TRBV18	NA	TGTGCCAGCCGCAGGAATGAAAAACTGTTTTTT	CASRRNEKLFF
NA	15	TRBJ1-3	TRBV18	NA	TGTGCCAGCTCACCAGCGGAGGGGGCTGGAAACACCATATATTTT	CASSPAEGAGNTIYF
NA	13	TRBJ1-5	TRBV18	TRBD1	TGTGCCAGCTCACACAGGGGAGCGCAGCCCCAGCATTTT	CASSHRGAQPQHF
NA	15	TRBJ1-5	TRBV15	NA	TGTGCCACCAGCATCGGAGATCTAGTCAATCAGCCCCAGCATTTT	CATSIGDLVNQPQHF
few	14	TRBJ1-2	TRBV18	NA	TGTGCCAGCTCACCGGGGCAGACCCCTGATGGCTACACCTTC	CASSPGQTPDGYTF
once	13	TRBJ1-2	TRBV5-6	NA	TGTGCCAGCAGCTTGCGGGGGACCTATGGCTACACCTTC	CASSLRGTYGYTF
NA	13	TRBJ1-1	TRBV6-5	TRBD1	TGTGCCAGCAGGACACAGGGGATCACTGAAGCTTTCTTT	CASRTQGITEAFF
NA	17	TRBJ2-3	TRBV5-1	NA	TGCGCCAGCAGCTTGGATGGGTGGGCCTTGCCGGCGGATACGCAGTATTTT	CASSLDGWALPADTQYF
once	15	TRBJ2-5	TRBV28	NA	TGTGCCAGCAGTTTACTGGGCAGTACCAAGAATACCCAGTACTTC	CASSLLGSTKNTQYF
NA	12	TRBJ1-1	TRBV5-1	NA	TGCGCCAGCAGGCTCGATTTCGCTGAAGCTTTCTTT	CASRLDFAEAFF